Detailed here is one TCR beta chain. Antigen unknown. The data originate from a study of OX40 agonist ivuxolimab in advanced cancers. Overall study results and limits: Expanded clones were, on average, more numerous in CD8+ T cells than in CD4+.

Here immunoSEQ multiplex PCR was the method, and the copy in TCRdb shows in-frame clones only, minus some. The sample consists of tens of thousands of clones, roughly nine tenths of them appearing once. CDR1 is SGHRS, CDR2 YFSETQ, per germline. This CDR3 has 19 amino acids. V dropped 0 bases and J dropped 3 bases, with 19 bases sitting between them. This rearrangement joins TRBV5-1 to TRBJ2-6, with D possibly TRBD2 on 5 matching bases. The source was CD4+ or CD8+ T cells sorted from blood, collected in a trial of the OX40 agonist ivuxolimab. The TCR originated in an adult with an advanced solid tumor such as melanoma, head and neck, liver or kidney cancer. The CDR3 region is CASSLVPGIGSGGANVLTF. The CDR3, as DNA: TGCGCCAGCAGCTTGGTCCCGGGAATAGGTTCAGGTGGGGCCAACGTCCTGACTTTC.